This TCR beta chain was captured in a study of beta chain features in type 1 diabetes. Points from the study as a whole: A closer apparent resemblance between naive, central memory and Treg TCRB repertoires was seen in patients than in healthy donors.

There are a few counts of this clone. Its antigen is currently unknown. V shed 5 bases, J shed 2 bases, and the junction held 7 bases outside the gene matches. Germline CDR1 LNHDA, CDR2 SQIVND (reference sequence). CDR3 size: 15 residues. Expressed TCRB transcripts were sequenced because the isolated RNA had all been reverse transcribed beforehand. Sequencing used immunoSEQ multiplex PCR; TCRdb keeps in-frame clones, though not all of them. The repertoire consists of a few hundred thousand clones, with roughly 12% occurring once and the leading ten covering 0.017%. The gene calls are TRBV19 and TRBJ2-7; TRBD1 agrees at 9 bases. This clonotype was sampled from a man in his late teens or twenties in good health. Sequencing used naive CD4+ T cells from blood. The CDR3 is CASSSRTGVTYEQYF. In DNA form, the CDR3 reads TGTGCCAGTAGTTCGCGGACAGGGGTCACCTACGAGCAGTACTTC.